The rows below give T cell receptor beta chains drawn from one sample of a study of blood T cells in healthy people across ages. TCRdb itself ran the 5' RACE reads through MiXCR, one entry per CDR3 protein. The repertoire holds hundreds of thousands of distinct CDR3 sequences, with approximately 53% as singletons. Material for sequencing was blood. Receptor source: a man aged 40-49 years in good health. The conserved cysteine and the conserved F or W are not part of the CDR3 here. The D gene is left open where the match is weak.

v_gene	j_gene	d_gene	CDR3aa
TRBV7-2	TRBJ1-5	-	ASSLPPPGTQPQH
TRBV10-3	TRBJ1-5	-	AISESRAHNQPQH
TRBV4-3	TRBJ2-1	-	ASSQDYMGSEQF
TRBV27	TRBJ2-7	TRBD2	ASSSLAGTYEQY
TRBV19	TRBJ1-2	-	ATLGKTLDGYT
TRBV6-5	TRBJ2-5	-	ATHSGVEETQY
TRBV28	TRBJ1-2	-	ASMTLRGYGYT
TRBV9	TRBJ2-3	TRBD1	ASSEWTGSTDTQY
TRBV28	TRBJ1-5	TRBD1	ASDRGLGNQPQH
TRBV7-9	TRBJ2-5	-	ASSLVTMKETQY
TRBV7-3	TRBJ2-1	-	ASRDISGGGYNEQF
TRBV7-2	TRBJ2-3	TRBD2	ASSLGSGRADTQY
TRBV12-3/TRBV12-4	TRBJ2-5	TRBD1	ASTGTGGYQETQY
TRBV7-2	TRBJ1-6	-	ASSRSTGFVSSPLH
TRBV4-2	TRBJ2-7	-	ASSQFEELWSYNEQY
TRBV28	TRBJ1-2	-	ATSDGYGYT
TRBV10-2	TRBJ2-1	TRBD1	ASSELGQGNNEQF
TRBV7-3	TRBJ2-6	-	ASSPGRLSGANVLT
TRBV28	TRBJ1-5	-	ASSRGLTGPQH
TRBV24-1	TRBJ2-1	-	ATSDPLSDVPNLNEQF
TRBV7-7	TRBJ2-5	TRBD2	ASSSLAVRETQY
TRBV28	TRBJ2-5	TRBD1	ASSSPGTGLGTQY
TRBV6-4	TRBJ2-2	-	ASSDGKGTGELF
TRBV15	TRBJ2-3	-	ATSRDKVSVVVSDTQY
TRBV4-3	TRBJ1-2	TRBD1	ASSQGTGGANYGYT
TRBV5-1	TRBJ2-4	-	ASGPTGPGNIQY
TRBV7-3	TRBJ2-3	-	ASRGGASTDTQY
TRBV21-1	TRBJ2-3	-	ASSKEGQPGQSTDTQY